These T cell receptor beta chains were read from a single sample in a study of blood T cell repertoires in COVID-19. TCRdb keeps only in-frame clones here, not all; method: immunoSEQ multiplex PCR. The profile shows fewer than 350,000 clones, around 90% of them singletons. Sequenced input: PBMCs or T cells enriched from blood (not recorded which). These receptors were obtained from a man aged 55 to 70 who had recovered from COVID-19. Each CDR3 is given with its conserved first and last residue. D genes are given only for firm matches. Part of the rows lack a size; the others show once, few, many or a class for expanded clones.

J gene	clone size	D gene	V gene	CDR3 DNA	CDR3 protein
TRBJ1-6	-	-	TRBV4-2	TGTGCCAGCAGCCAGGGTTCGACAGTAAGTTCACCCCTCCACTTT	CASSQGSTVSSPLHF
TRBJ2-1	-	-	TRBV30	TGTGCCGCTAGCGATTACAATGAGCAGTTCTTC	CAASDYNEQFF
TRBJ1-2	-	TRBD1	TRBV10-3	TGTGCCATCAGGGGGACAGGGGACTATGGCTACACCTTC	CAIRGTGDYGYTF
TRBJ2-2	-	-	TRBV12-3/TRBV12-4	TGTGCCAGCAGTTTCTCTGTGACCGGGGAGCTGTTTTTT	CASSFSVTGELFF
TRBJ2-1	-	TRBD2	TRBV5-6	TGTGCCAGCAGCACTCCGGGACTAGCGGGGCTGAATGAGCAGTTCTTC	CASSTPGLAGLNEQFF
TRBJ1-6	-	TRBD1	TRBV9	TGTGCCAGCAGCGTAGCGGGACAGGGGTTCGATTCACCCCTCCACTTT	CASSVAGQGFDSPLHF
TRBJ1-1	-	-	TRBV14	TGTGCCAGCAGCCACCCTGGTGGGGGAGGCACTGAAGCTTTCTTT	CASSHPGGGGTEAFF
TRBJ2-5	-	TRBD2	TRBV6-6	TGTGCCAGCAAACTAGCGGGAGTTGAGACCCAGTACTTC	CASKLAGVETQYF
TRBJ1-4	-	-	TRBV5-5	TGTGCCAGCAGCTTGGCCGGGGGGCGCTTGAAAGAAAAACTGTTTTTT	CASSLAGGRLKEKLFF
TRBJ1-1	few	-	TRBV27	TGTGTCGCCAGGGGGAACACTGAAGCTTTCTTT	CVARGNTEAFF
TRBJ2-2	-	TRBD1	TRBV7-9	TGTGCCAGCATAATATTGACAGGGGACACCGGGGAGCTGTTTTTT	CASIILTGDTGELFF
TRBJ2-3	-	TRBD1	TRBV6-4	TGTGCCAGCAGTGACGGGGGACAGGGGGGAGATACGCAGTATTTT	CASSDGGQGGDTQYF
TRBJ2-5	-	-	TRBV4-3	TGCGCCAGCAGCCAAGATACAGGGCTGGAGACCCAGTACTTC	CASSQDTGLETQYF
TRBJ1-5	-	-	TRBV7-9	TGTGCCAGCAGCCCGACAGAAGTAGCGGGGCCCCAGCATTTT	CASSPTEVAGPQHF
TRBJ1-5	-	-	TRBV6-4	TGTGCCAGCAGTGACGGGGCGCATCAGCCCCAGCATTTT	CASSDGAHQPQHF
TRBJ1-5	-	TRBD1	TRBV5-1	TGCGCCAGCAGCTGGGGGGACAGGGGACAGCCCCAGCATTTT	CASSWGDRGQPQHF
TRBJ1-2	-	TRBD1	TRBV11-1	TGTGCCAGCAGCCGGGACAGGGTCTATGGCTACACCTTC	CASSRDRVYGYTF
TRBJ2-1	-	TRBD2	TRBV5-1	TGCGCCAGCAGCTTGGCCGGGACTAGCAGTTTCAATGAGCAGTTCTTC	CASSLAGTSSFNEQFF
TRBJ1-6	-	-	TRBV19	TGTGCCAGTAGTCTCAGGGGCGACTCACCCCTCCACTTT	CASSLRGDSPLHF
TRBJ1-3	-	-	TRBV11-1	TGTGCCAGCAGCTTACTGTCGGACACCATATATTTT	CASSLLSDTIYF
TRBJ2-5	-	-	TRBV11-2	TGTGCCAGCAGCTCGAGCCGGCAAGAGACCCAGTACTTC	CASSSSRQETQYF
TRBJ2-7	-	TRBD1	TRBV19	TGTGCCAGTAGTATGCGACAGGGGGACTACGAGCAGTACTTC	CASSMRQGDYEQYF
TRBJ2-4	few	-	TRBV7-9	TGTGCCAGCAGCGCCTGGCTTGGCTCCATAGCCAAAAACATTCAGTACTTC	CASSAWLGSIAKNIQYF
TRBJ1-2	-	TRBD1	TRBV5-5	TGTGCCAGCAGCTTGAACAGGGGGTTTGGTGGCTACACCTTC	CASSLNRGFGGYTF
TRBJ1-2	few	-	TRBV6-5	TGTGCCACCGGTAGGGGGGGCGCTGGCTATGGCTACACCTTC	CATGRGGAGYGYTF
TRBJ1-2	-	TRBD1	TRBV7-9	TGTGCCAGCAGCTTAGGACAGGGAAACTATGGCTACACCTTC	CASSLGQGNYGYTF
TRBJ2-3	-	-	TRBV7-2	TGTGCCAGCAGCTTAGTAGCTTCGGGCACAGATACGCAGTATTTT	CASSLVASGTDTQYF
TRBJ1-2	-	-	TRBV5-1	TGCGCCAGCAGCTTGGGGGGGCAGAACTATGGCTACACCTTC	CASSLGGQNYGYTF
TRBJ1-3	-	TRBD1	TRBV3-1/TRBV3-2	TGTGCCAGCAGCCGACAGGGCCACTCTGGAAACACCATATATTTT	CASSRQGHSGNTIYF